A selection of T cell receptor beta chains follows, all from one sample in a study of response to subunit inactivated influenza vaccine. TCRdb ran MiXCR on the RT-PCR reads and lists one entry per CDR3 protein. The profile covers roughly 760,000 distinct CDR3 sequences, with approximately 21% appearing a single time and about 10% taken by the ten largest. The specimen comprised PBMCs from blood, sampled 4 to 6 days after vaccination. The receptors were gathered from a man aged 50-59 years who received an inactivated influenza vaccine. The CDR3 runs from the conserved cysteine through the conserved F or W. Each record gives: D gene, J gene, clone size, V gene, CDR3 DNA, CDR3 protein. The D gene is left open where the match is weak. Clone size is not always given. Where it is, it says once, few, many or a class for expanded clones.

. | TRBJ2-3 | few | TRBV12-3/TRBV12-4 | TGTGCCAGCAGTTTAAGACTACAGAGCACAGATACGCAGTATTTT | CASSLRLQSTDTQYF
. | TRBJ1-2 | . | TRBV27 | TGTGCCAGCAGTCCTTCGGGGAGCTATCCCTATGGCTACACCTTC | CASSPSGSYPYGYTF
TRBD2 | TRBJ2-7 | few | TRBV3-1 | TGTGCCAGCAGCGAGACTAGCGGGAGGAACGAGCAGTACTTC | CASSETSGRNEQYF
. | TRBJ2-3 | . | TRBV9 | TGTGCCAGCAGCCAGGTCGGGGGGCAGCTAGGGCCAGATACGCAGTATTTT | CASSQVGGQLGPDTQYF
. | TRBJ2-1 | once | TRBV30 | TGTGCCTGGTCTTACAGGGTATCGGCTGAGCAGTTCTTC | CAWSYRVSAEQFF
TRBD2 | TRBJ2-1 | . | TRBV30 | TGTGCCTGCAGGCTAGCGGGGTACAATGAGCAGTTCTTC | CACRLAGYNEQFF
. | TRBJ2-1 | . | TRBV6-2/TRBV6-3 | TGTGCCAGCAATACCCGGAAGGGGCGAGGGATATACAATGAGCAGTTCTTC | CASNTRKGRGIYNEQFF
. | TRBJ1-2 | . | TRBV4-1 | TGCGCCAGCAGCCATCTAGGGGCTAACTATGGCTACACCTTC | CASSHLGANYGYTF
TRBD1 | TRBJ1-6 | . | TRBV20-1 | TGCAGTGCTAGAGTCGCGACAGGGGGCACTCATTCACCCCTCCACTTT | CSARVATGGTHSPLHF
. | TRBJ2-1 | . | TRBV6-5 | TGTGCCAGCAGTTACGGGGGCAGCCCCAATGAGCAGTTCTTC | CASSYGGSPNEQFF
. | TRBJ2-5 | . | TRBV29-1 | TGCAGCGTTGAAGGTTTGCCCCGGAGGACCCAGTACTTC | CSVEGLPRRTQYF
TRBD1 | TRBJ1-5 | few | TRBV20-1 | TGCAGTGCTAGCCCGGGACAGGGGAGTCAGCCCCAGCATTTT | CSASPGQGSQPQHF
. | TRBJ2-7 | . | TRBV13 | TGTGCCAGCAGCTCCCAGGGTGGGGAGCAGTACTTC | CASSSQGGEQYF
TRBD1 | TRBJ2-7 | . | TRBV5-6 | TGTGCCAGCAGCTTCCAGGACAGGGACGACAACGAGCAGTACTTC | CASSFQDRDDNEQYF
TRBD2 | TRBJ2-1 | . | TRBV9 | TGTGCCAGCAGCGTTTCCGGGACTAGCAATGAGCAGTTCTTC | CASSVSGTSNEQFF
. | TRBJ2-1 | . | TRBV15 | TGTGCCACCAGCAGAGATTATCGGGATGAGCAGTTCTTC | CATSRDYRDEQFF
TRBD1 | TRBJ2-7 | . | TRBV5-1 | TGCGCCAGCAGCTTGACAGACAGGGCCTACGAGCAGTACTTC | CASSLTDRAYEQYF
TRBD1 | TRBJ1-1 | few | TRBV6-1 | TGTGCCAGCAGGCAGGGGGGAATGAACACTGAAGCTTTCTTT | CASRQGGMNTEAFF
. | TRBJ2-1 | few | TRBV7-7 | TGTGCTAGCAGCGGGGCTTCGGGGGGCTTTTACAATGAGCAGTTCTTC | CASSGASGGFYNEQFF
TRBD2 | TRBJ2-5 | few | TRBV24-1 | TGTGCCACCAGTGATTTGAGTCTAGCGGGAGTCGAGACCCAGTACTTC | CATSDLSLAGVETQYF
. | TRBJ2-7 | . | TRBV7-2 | TGTGCCAGCAGCCCTCGCCCGAATACCTACGAGCAGTACTTC | CASSPRPNTYEQYF
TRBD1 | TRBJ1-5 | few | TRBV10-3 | TGTGCCATCAGTGACGGGACAGGGGCCGGGCAGCCCCAGCATTTT | CAISDGTGAGQPQHF
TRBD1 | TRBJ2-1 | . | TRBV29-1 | TGCAGCGCGACCGGGACAGGGGGTGGCCGAGTGGGCAATGAGCAGTTCTTC | CSATGTGGGRVGNEQFF
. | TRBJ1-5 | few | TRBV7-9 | TGTGCCAGCAGCTTATCGGTTTCGGATCAGCCCCAGCATTTT | CASSLSVSDQPQHF
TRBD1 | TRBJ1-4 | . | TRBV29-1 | TGCAGCGTTGCAGGGGGCGTCGGTGAAAAACTGTTTTTT | CSVAGGVGEKLFF
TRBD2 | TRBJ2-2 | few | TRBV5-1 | TGCGCCAGCAAGGTTGGGACTACCAACACCGGGGAGCTGTTTTTT | CASKVGTTNTGELFF
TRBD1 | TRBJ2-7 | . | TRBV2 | TGTGCCAGCAGGGGGGACAGGGGCGGCGAGCAGTACTTC | CASRGDRGGEQYF
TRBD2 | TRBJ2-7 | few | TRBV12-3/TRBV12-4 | TGTGCCAGCAGAGCGGGACTAGCGGCGGTCGAGCAGTACTTC | CASRAGLAAVEQYF
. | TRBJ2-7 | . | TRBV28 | TGTGCCAGCAGTCGGCGGCAGGTCTACGAGCAGTACTTC | CASSRRQVYEQYF
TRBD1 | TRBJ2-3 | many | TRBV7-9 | TGTGCCAGCAGCTCAGGGGGAGATACGCAGTATTTT | CASSSGGDTQYF
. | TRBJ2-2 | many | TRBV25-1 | TGTGCCAGCAGTCCCCGAGGGGATGCCCCCGGGGAGCTGTTTTTT | CASSPRGDAPGELFF
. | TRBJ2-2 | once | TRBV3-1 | TGTGCCAGCAGCCAAGGGGGGCCTGGGCGGCCCGGGGAGCTGTTTTTT | CASSQGGPGRPGELFF
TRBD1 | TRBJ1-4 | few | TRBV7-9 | TGTGCCAGCAGCTCGGGGACAGTCGTAACTGGGGAACTGTTTTTT | CASSSGTVVTGELFF
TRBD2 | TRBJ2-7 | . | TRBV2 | TGTGCCAGCAGTTTCCAGAGCGGGAGTTCCTACGAGCAGTACTTC | CASSFQSGSSYEQYF
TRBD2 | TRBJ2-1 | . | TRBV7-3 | TGTGCCAGCAGCTTAATTTCGGGGGGTGAGCAGTTCTTC | CASSLISGGEQFF
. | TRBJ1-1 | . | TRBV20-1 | TGCAGTGCTAGTGAACAGGGTCTATTAAAGAACACTGAAGCTTTCTTT | CSASEQGLLKNTEAFF
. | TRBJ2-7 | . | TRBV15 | TGTGCCACCAGCAGAGATTCGGTCGACGAGCAGTACTTC | CATSRDSVDEQYF
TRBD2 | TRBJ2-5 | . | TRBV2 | TGTGCCAGCAGCCCCGGGACTAGCGGGTACCAAGAGACCCAGTACTTC | CASSPGTSGYQETQYF
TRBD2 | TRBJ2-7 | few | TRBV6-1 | TGTGCCAGCAAGGGACTAGCGGGCTACGAGCAGTACTTC | CASKGLAGYEQYF
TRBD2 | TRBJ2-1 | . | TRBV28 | TGTGCCAGCAGCCCATTGGTAGCGGGATACAATGAGCAGTTCTTC | CASSPLVAGYNEQFF
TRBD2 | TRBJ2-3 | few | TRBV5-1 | TGCGCCAGCAGCTTGGAGATACTAGCGGTCAGCACAGATACGCAGTATTTT | CASSLEILAVSTDTQYF
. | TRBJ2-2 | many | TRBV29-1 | TGCAGCGTTGGGACAGCGAACACCGGGGAGCTGTTTTTT | CSVGTANTGELFF
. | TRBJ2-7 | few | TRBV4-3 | TGCGCCAGCAGCCAAGAAGAAGTCACCAGGGGAGTCTCCTACGAGCAGTACTTC | CASSQEEVTRGVSYEQYF
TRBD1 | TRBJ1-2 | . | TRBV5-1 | TGCGCCAGCAGCCTGGACAGGGTTATATATGGCTACACCTTC | CASSLDRVIYGYTF
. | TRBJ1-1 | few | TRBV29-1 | TGCAGCGTTGTAGTCTTCATGAACACTGAAGCTTTCTTT | CSVVVFMNTEAFF
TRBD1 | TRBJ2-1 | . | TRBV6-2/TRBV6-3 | TGTGCCAGCAGTTACTCCGCGGCCAGGGGGTACAATGAGCAGTTCTTC | CASSYSAARGYNEQFF
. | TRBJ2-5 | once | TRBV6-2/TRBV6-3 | TGTGCCAGCAGTTACTCGGTCGGGGACCAAGAGACCCAGTACTTC | CASSYSVGDQETQYF
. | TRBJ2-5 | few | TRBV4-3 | TGCGCCAGCAGCCAAGCCTCCCCGGGGGCGCAAGAGACCCAGTACTTC | CASSQASPGAQETQYF
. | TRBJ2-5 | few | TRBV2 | TGTGCCAGCAGAGGACGGGCTTTCGAGGTCGGGGAGACCCAGTACTTC | CASRGRAFEVGETQYF